The 10 T cell receptor beta chains reported below all come from one sample, sequenced in a study of T cells in localized non-small cell lung cancer (dated by TCRdb to about 2020). The library was built by means of the immunoSEQ multiplex PCR assay. TCRdb retrieved this table from immuneACCESS and kept in-frame rearrangements only. Not all clones are present; in checked studies, unresolved V genes account for under half, and no reason is known for the remainder. This sample lists about 82,000 clones; about 78% were detected once. Together, the top ten hold 15% to 20% of the sample. Source: PBMCs, taken before any cancer treatment. Every receptor here comes from a man aged 35-69 years with stage II squamous cell lung carcinoma.

This chain joins TRBV5-4 and TRBJ2-2, with 8 bases matching TRBD1. Germline trimming cut 4 bases from V and 3 bases from J; bases unmatched to any gene: 5. The germline V gene has CDR1 SGHNT and CDR2 YYREEE (reference sequence). The CDR3 contains 15 residues. DNA for the CDR3: TGTGCCAGCAGCCCCCCGACAGGGGACACCGGGGAGCTGTTTTTT. Translated: CASSPPTGDTGELFF.

The rearrangement links TRBV5-1 to TRBJ2-5; TRBD1 matches at 9 bases. The tail of the sequence fits TRBJ2-7 better, so the J call may be wrong. The CDR3 extends over 15 amino acids. CDR1 and CDR2 from the germline V gene are SGHRS and YFSETQ. The CDR3 spells CASSTGQGNSYEQYF. As DNA, the CDR3 is TGCGCCAGCAGCACCGGACAGGGGAATTCGTACGAGCAGTACTTC.

This chain joins TRBV4-3 and TRBJ2-7, with 7 bases identical to TRBD2. The junction had 9 bases not matched to a gene; V was cut back by 0 bases and J by 7 bases. The CDR3 is made up of 15 amino acids. Germline CDR1 LGHNA, CDR2 YSLEER. In DNA, the CDR3 is TGCGCCAGCAGCCAAGAAGAGGGCGGGGGTAGGGAGCAGTACTTC. It is translated as CASSQEEGGGREQYF.

This clone was observed a handful of times. The gene calls are TRBV5-4 and TRBJ2-2; no reliable D call. CDR1 is SGHNT and CDR2 is YYREEE in the germline V gene (reference sequence). There are 12 residues in the CDR3. Trimming stripped 4 bases from V and 5 bases from J, with 6 bases between. This chain's CDR3 is CASSVRTGELFF. For the CDR3, the DNA is TGTGCCAGCAGCGTTCGGACCGGGGAGCTGTTTTTT.

The chain has TRBV6-1 and TRBJ1-5; a possible D gene is TRBD1 (5 bases). Germline values: CDR1 MNHNS, CDR2 SASEGT. With 4 bases removed from V and 6 bases from J, the gap between germline ends came to 25 bases. This CDR3 is 18 amino acids long. For the CDR3, the DNA is TGTGCCAGCAGTGCAGGGCTTGGAAGTATAGCGGGTGTTCAGCCCCAGCATTTT. Translated, it gives CASSAGLGSIAGVQPQHF.

The V and J genes are TRBV5-5 and TRBJ2-3; 9 nucleotides align to TRBD2. V was clipped by 4 bases and J by 4 bases; unmatched bases: 4. Germline V gene lookup returns CDR1 SGHKS and CDR2 YYEKEE (reference sequence). The length of the CDR3 is 14 residues. CDR3 bases: TGTGCCAGCAGCCAAATAGCGGGAGCAGATACGCAGTATTTT. Its translation: CASSQIAGADTQYF.

This clone was picked up a small number of times. In nucleotides, the CDR3 is TGTGCCAGCAGCTCGACAGCAGATACGCAGTATTTT. Translated, it gives CASSSTADTQYF. The chain joins TRBV7-9 to TRBJ2-3, with D possibly TRBD1 on 5 matching bases. The CDR3 sequence is 12 residues long. V lost 4 bases to trimming and J lost 4 bases, with 6 bases between them. In germline, CDR1 is SEHNR, CDR2 FQNEAQ (reference sequence).

This rearrangement joins TRBV2 to TRBJ2-5, with D uncertain. The CDR3 sequence is 14 residues long. The germline gives CDR1 SNHLY, CDR2 FYNNEI. The V gene lost 2 bases and the J gene lost 1 base, with 8 bases spanning the gap. DNA for the CDR3: TGTGCCAGCAGTGAACCTTCCTTCCAAGAGACCCAGTACTTC. Translation: CASSEPSFQETQYF.

The CDR3 nucleotides are TGTGCCAGTAGTCCCCCACCCCGGCGGGGGGCCGCAGATACGCAGTATTTT. Translation: CASSPPPRRGAADTQYF. The chain links TRBV19 to TRBJ2-3; TRBD2 matches 8 bases. Per the germline V gene, CDR1 is LNHDA and CDR2 is SQIVND (reference sequence). The V gene end was trimmed by 5 bases and the J gene end by 4 bases; junction bases not matched to a gene: 14. The CDR3 has 17 amino acids.

As regards this clone: The junction and the germline gene differ at one end; a read error may be behind it. V and J are TRBV5-8 and TRBJ1-2, with a possible D match to TRBD1 (6 bases). The germline V gene has CDR1 SGHTS and CDR2 YDEGEE. The CDR3 consists of 13 residues. The CDR3 DNA is TGTGCCACCAGCGGACAGACTCGCTATGGCTACACCTTC. Translation: CATSGQTRYGYTF.